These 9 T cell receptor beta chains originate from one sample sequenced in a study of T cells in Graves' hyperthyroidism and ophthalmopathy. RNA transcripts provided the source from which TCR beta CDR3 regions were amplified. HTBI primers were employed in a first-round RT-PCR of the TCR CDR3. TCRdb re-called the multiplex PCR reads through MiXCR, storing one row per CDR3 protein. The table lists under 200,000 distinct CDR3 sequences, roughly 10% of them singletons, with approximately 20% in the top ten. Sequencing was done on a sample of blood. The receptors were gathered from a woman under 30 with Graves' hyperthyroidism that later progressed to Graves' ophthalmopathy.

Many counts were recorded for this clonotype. CDR3 in amino acids: CASSLDRSNQPQHF. The CDR3 DNA follows: TGTGCCAGCAGTTTAGACAGAAGCAATCAGCCCCAGCATTTT. The V gene is TRBV28, the J gene TRBJ1-5, with a tentative D call TRBD1 (5 bases). The V and J ends lost 2 bases and 1 base respectively, with 6 bases between them. CDR1 and CDR2 (germline): MDHEN, SYDVKM. The CDR3 covers 14 residues.

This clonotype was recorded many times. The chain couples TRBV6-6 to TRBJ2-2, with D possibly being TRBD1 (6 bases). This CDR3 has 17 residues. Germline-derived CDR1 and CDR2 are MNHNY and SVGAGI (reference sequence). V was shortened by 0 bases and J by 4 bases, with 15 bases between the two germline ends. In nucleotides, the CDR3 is TGTGCCAGCAGTTACTCGAGATGGGACACGGGCACCGGGGAGCTGTTTTTT. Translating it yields CASSYSRWDTGTGELFF.

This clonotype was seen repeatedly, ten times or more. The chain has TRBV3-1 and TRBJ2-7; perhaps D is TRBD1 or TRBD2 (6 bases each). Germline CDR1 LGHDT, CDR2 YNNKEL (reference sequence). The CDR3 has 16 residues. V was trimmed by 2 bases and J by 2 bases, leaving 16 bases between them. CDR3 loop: CASSQYSGAVAYEQYF. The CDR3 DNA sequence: TGTGCCAGCAGCCAATACTCGGGGGCGGTTGCCTACGAGCAGTACTTC.

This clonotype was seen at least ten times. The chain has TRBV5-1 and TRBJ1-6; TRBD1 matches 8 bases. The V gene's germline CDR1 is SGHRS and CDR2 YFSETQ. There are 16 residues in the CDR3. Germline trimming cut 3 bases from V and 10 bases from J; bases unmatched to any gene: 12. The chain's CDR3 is CASSSTGAAPSSPLHF. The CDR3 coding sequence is TGCGCCAGCAGCTCGACAGGGGCCGCACCATCCTCACCCCTCCACTTT.

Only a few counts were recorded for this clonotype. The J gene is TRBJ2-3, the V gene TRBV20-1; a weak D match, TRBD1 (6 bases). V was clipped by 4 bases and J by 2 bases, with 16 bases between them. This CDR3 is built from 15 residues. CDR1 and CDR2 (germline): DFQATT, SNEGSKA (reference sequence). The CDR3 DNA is TGCAGTGCTAACTCAAGGGGGAGATCCACAGATACGCAGTATTTT. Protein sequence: CSANSRGRSTDTQYF.

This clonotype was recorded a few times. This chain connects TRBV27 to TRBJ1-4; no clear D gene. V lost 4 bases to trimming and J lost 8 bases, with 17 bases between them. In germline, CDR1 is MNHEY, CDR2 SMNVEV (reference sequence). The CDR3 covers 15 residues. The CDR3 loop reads CASSSTPGRQEKLFF. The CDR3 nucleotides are TGTGCCAGCAGTTCCACCCCCGGGCGACAAGAAAAACTGTTTTTT. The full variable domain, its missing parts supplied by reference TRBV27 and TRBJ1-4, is EAQVTQNPRYLITVTGKKLTVTCSQNMNHEYMSWYRQDPGLGLRQIYYSMNVEVTDKGDVPEGYKVSRKEKRNFPLILESPSPNQTSLYFCASSSTPGRQEKLFFGSGTQLSVL.

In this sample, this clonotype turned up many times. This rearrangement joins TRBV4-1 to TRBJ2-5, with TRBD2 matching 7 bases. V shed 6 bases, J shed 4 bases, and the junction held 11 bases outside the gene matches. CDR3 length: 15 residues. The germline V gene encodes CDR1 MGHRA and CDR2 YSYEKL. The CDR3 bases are TGCGCCAGCAGTCCCCGGGGGGAGTGGGGAGAGACCCAGTACTTC. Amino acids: CASSPRGEWGETQYF.

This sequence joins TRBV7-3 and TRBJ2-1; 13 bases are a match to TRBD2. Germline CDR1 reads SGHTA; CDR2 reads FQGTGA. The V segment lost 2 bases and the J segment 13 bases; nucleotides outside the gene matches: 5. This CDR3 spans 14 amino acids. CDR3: CASSLRTSGGDQFF. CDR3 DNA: TGTGCCAGCAGCTTACGGACTAGCGGGGGCGATCAGTTCTTC.

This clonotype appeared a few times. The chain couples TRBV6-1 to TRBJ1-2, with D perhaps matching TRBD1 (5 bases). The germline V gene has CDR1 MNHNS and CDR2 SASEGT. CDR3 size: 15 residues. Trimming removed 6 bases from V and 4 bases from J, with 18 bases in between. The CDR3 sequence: CASSPSTGIAYGYTF. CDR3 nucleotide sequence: TGTGCCAGCAGCCCCTCCACAGGCATAGCCTATGGCTACACCTTC.